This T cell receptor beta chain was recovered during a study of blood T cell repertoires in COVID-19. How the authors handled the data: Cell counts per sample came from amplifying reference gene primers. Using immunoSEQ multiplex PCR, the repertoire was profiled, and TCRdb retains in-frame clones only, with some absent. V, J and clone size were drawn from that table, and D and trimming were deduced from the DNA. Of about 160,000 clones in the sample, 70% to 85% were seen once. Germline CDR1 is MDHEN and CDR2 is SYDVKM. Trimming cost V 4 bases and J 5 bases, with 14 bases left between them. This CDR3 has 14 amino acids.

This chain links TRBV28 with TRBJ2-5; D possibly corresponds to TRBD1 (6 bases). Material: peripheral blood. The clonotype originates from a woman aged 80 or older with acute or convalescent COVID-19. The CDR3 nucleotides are TGTGCCAGCAGTTCCTCACATGGGGGCGAGACCCAGTACTTC. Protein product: CASSSSHGGETQYF.